Listed below are T cell receptor beta chains from one sample, sequenced in a study of T cells in Graves' hyperthyroidism and ophthalmopathy. TCRdb re-called the multiplex PCR reads through MiXCR, storing one row per CDR3 protein. The sample consists of about 480,000 distinct CDR3 sequences, about 20% of them appearing once. Sequences were obtained from blood. The receptor source for this set is a woman in her 70s with Graves' ophthalmopathy. Each CDR3 is given with its conserved first and last residue. The D gene is left open where the match is weak. Expanded clones are given a class, and other clones once, few, many or no size at all.

>TRBD2|TRBV28|TRBJ2-5|many
TGTGCCAGCGGGACTAGCGGCTACGTGGAGACCCAGTACTTC
CASGTSGYVETQYF
>NA|TRBV5-8|TRBJ1-1|NA
TGTGCCAGCAGCTTGGGCCGGGGATCGAACACTGAAGCTTTCTTT
CASSLGRGSNTEAFF
>NA|TRBV28|TRBJ2-5|few
TGTGCCAGCAGTCGCATAAAGCCGGGCGAGACCCAGTACTTC
CASSRIKPGETQYF
>NA|TRBV12-3/TRBV12-4|TRBJ1-5|many
TGTGCCAGCAGTTTGGGAGGGTCGAGGCATCAGCCCCAGCATTTT
CASSLGGSRHQPQHF
>NA|TRBV9|TRBJ2-3|few
TGTGCCAGCAGCGTACGGGGCAACACAGATACGCAGTATTTT
CASSVRGNTDTQYF
>TRBD2|TRBV6-1|TRBJ2-1|few
TGTGCCAGCAGTTTTAGACTAGCGGGTGGGTGGGATGAGCAGTTCTTC
CASSFRLAGGWDEQFF
>NA|TRBV10-3|TRBJ2-7|NA
TGTGCCATCAGTGAGTTTAGGGGGTCGTACGAGCAGTACTTC
CAISEFRGSYEQYF
>NA|TRBV10-1|TRBJ2-3|few
TGCGCCAGCAGTGAAATGGGAGGCTCTCCGGATACGCAGTATTTT
CASSEMGGSPDTQYF
>TRBD2|TRBV20-1|TRBJ2-1|NA
TGCAGTGCTAGACCATTCCGGGACTACTCGCACAATGAGCAGTTCTTC
CSARPFRDYSHNEQFF
>TRBD1|TRBV10-1|TRBJ1-4|NA
TGCGCCAGCAGCGAAGGGACAGGGGGCGGTGAAAAACTGTTTTTT
CASSEGTGGGEKLFF
>TRBD2|TRBV12-3/TRBV12-4|TRBJ2-3|many
TGTGCCAGCAGTTTGGGGACTAGTGGCGGGGATACGCAGTATTTT
CASSLGTSGGDTQYF
>TRBD2|TRBV12-3/TRBV12-4|TRBJ2-3|many
TGTGCCAGCAGTTTAGCGCTTAGGACTAGCGGAAAGACAGATACGCAGTATTTT
CASSLALRTSGKTDTQYF
>NA|TRBV6-1|TRBJ1-5|NA
TGTGCCAGCAGTGAGAGGGCAAATCAGCCCCAGCATTTT
CASSERANQPQHF
>TRBD1|TRBV20-1|TRBJ1-3|NA
TGCAGTGCTACGGGACAGGGATTTGGAAACACCATATATTTT
CSATGQGFGNTIYF
>NA|TRBV14|TRBJ2-3|once
TGTGCCAGCAGCCCGGGACTCTTCAACACAGATACGCAGTATTTT
CASSPGLFNTDTQYF
>NA|TRBV9|TRBJ1-2|few
TGTGCCAGCAGCAGTAGTGGTCAGGGTGGGGCTGGCTACACCTTC
CASSSSGQGGAGYTF
>NA|TRBV5-1|TRBJ2-5|NA
TGCGCCAGCAGCTTACGGGGGAGAGGACTAGAGACCCAGTACTTC
CASSLRGRGLETQYF
>TRBD1|TRBV20-1|TRBJ2-5|once
TGCAGTGCTAGAGATTGGACAGGGCTAAAAGAGACCCAGTACTTC
CSARDWTGLKETQYF
>TRBD1|TRBV6-1|TRBJ1-1|NA
TGTGCCAGCAGTTCCCCAGGGGGTGAAGCTTTCTTT
CASSSPGGEAFF
>NA|TRBV19|TRBJ2-1|NA
TGTGCCAGTAGTATAGCCTCCGGGGTCCGGTACAATGAGCAGTTCTTC
CASSIASGVRYNEQFF
>NA|TRBV20-1|TRBJ2-1|few
TGCAGTGCTAGCTTTCCGGGAGCTAATGAGCAGTTCTTC
CSASFPGANEQFF
>NA|TRBV6-5|TRBJ1-1|many
TGTGCCAGCAGTTACTCCACAGGCCCGAACACTGAAGCTTTCTTT
CASSYSTGPNTEAFF
>NA|TRBV9|TRBJ2-2|few
TGTGCCAGCAGCGTAGCTCGTGGGGGAGACCCCGGGGAGCTGTTTTTT
CASSVARGGDPGELFF
>NA|TRBV12-3/TRBV12-4|TRBJ2-5|NA
TGTGCCAGCACTTCGGGACCGGGACTTCAAGAGACCCAGTACTTC
CASTSGPGLQETQYF
>TRBD2|TRBV20-1|TRBJ2-3|few
TGCAGTGCTGGAGAGGTAGCGGGATATAGCACAGATACGCAGTATTTT
CSAGEVAGYSTDTQYF
>NA|TRBV15|TRBJ1-2|NA
TGTGCCACCAGCAGAGATCCGAGTTACTATGGCTACACCTTC
CATSRDPSYYGYTF
>NA|TRBV19|TRBJ1-5|NA
TGTGCCAGTTCCCAATCCCCCACCAACGCCGACAATCAGCCCCAGCATTTT
CASSQSPTNADNQPQHF
>TRBD1|TRBV10-3|TRBJ1-5|many
TGTGCCATCAGTGAGAGTACAGGGGTCCAGCCCCAGCATTTT
CAISESTGVQPQHF
>TRBD1|TRBV3-1|TRBJ1-4|few
TGTGCCAGCAGCCCGCTGCGACAGGGAGGTAATGAAAAACTGTTTTTT
CASSPLRQGGNEKLFF
>NA|TRBV7-6|TRBJ2-1|NA
TGTGCCAGCAGCTGGGGAGGTTTGAATGAGCAGTTCTTC
CASSWGGLNEQFF
>NA|TRBV4-1|TRBJ2-5|NA
TGCGCCAGCAGCCAAGATATCCGGGTCGACATAGAGACCCAGTACTTC
CASSQDIRVDIETQYF
>NA|TRBV19|TRBJ2-3|NA
TGTGCCAGTAGTGCCCTCCGGGACAGGGATTTAGCGGGGCGCACAGATACGCAGTATTTT
CASSALRDRDLAGRTDTQYF
>NA|TRBV6-1|TRBJ2-7|few
TGTGCCAGCAGTCCCCAGTGGAGAAGCTCCTACGAGCAGTACTTC
CASSPQWRSSYEQYF
>TRBD2|TRBV11-2|TRBJ2-1|many
TGTGCCAGCAGCTTAGTAATCGGGGGGAGGCTCTACAATGAGCAGTTCTTC
CASSLVIGGRLYNEQFF
>TRBD1|TRBV20-1|TRBJ1-4|few
TGCAGTGCTAGAGATCTCCAGGGGGCAAGGGAAAAACTGTTTTTT
CSARDLQGAREKLFF
>NA|TRBV6-1|TRBJ2-7|few
TGTGCCAGCAGTGATTCCGCACCCTCCTACGAGCAGTACTTC
CASSDSAPSYEQYF
>NA|TRBV7-2|TRBJ1-5|many
TGTGCCAGCAGCTGGTCCACGGCTCAGCCCCAGCATTTT
CASSWSTAQPQHF
>NA|TRBV20-1|TRBJ1-5|NA
TGCAGTGCTAGTCCTGTCTTAAACAATCAGCCCCAGCATTTT
CSASPVLNNQPQHF
>NA|TRBV20-1|TRBJ2-3|NA
TGCAGTGCTTACAGGGGCGGGGGGGATACGCAGTATTTT
CSAYRGGGDTQYF
>NA|TRBV10-3|TRBJ2-3|few
TGTGCCACTGGGAGGGGACAGAATCCAGATACGCAGTATTTT
CATGRGQNPDTQYF
>TRBD1|TRBV6-5|TRBJ2-7|NA
TGTGCCAGCAGATACAGACAGGGGAACGAGCAGTACTTC
CASRYRQGNEQYF
>TRBD2|TRBV7-2|TRBJ2-1|NA
TGTGCCAGCAGCTTCTGGTTTCGCGGGAGCTCCTACAATGAGCAGTTCTTC
CASSFWFRGSSYNEQFF
>NA|TRBV19|TRBJ2-3|NA
TGTGCCAGTAGTTCCCCAGGGAGGACTGGGGATACGCAGTATTTT
CASSSPGRTGDTQYF
>TRBD1|TRBV6-2/TRBV6-3|TRBJ1-4|many
TGTGCCAGCAGTGACGGGACAGCTGCGGATGAAAAACTGTTTTTT
CASSDGTAADEKLFF
>TRBD2|TRBV20-1|TRBJ2-3|once
TGCAGTCGGACTAGCCCGGGGGATACGCAGTATTTT
CSRTSPGDTQYF
>NA|TRBV28|TRBJ2-1|NA
TGTGCCAGCAAGGGCAGGGAGAATGAGCAGTTCTTC
CASKGRENEQFF
>NA|TRBV3-1|TRBJ2-1|few
TGTGCCAGCAGCCGAGAAATCTCAGCCTCTCAGCCGTTCTTC
CASSREISASQPFF
>NA|TRBV6-1|TRBJ2-5|NA
TGTGCCAGCAGTCTGCCCGGGCCGCCACAGACCCAGTACTTC
CASSLPGPPQTQYF
>TRBD1|TRBV28|TRBJ1-2|few
TGTGCCAGCAGTTTAGAGCAGGGGGCGTTCTATGGCTACACCTTC
CASSLEQGAFYGYTF
>NA|TRBV7-8|TRBJ2-3|NA
TGTGCCAGCAGCTTAGGTCCGGGAGTTGCAGATACGCAGTATTTT
CASSLGPGVADTQYF
>NA|TRBV3-1|TRBJ1-4|few
TGTGCCAGCAGCCATGTCGGTGAAAAACTGTTTTTT
CASSHVGEKLFF
>NA|TRBV30|TRBJ1-3|NA
TGTGCCTGGACGCGAGACGGCCTGCCTGGAAACACCATATATTTT
CAWTRDGLPGNTIYF
>NA|TRBV18|TRBJ1-1|few
TGTGCCAGCTCACCAAAAACAGGGTTAAGCACTGAAGCTTTCTTT
CASSPKTGLSTEAFF
>NA|TRBV10-2|TRBJ2-7|NA
TGCGCCAGCAGTGAGTCGGTAGGGGCGGGACCGCTCGAGCAGTACTTC
CASSESVGAGPLEQYF
>TRBD2|TRBV3-1|TRBJ2-3|NA
TGTGCCAGCAGGGGAACTAGCGGGAGCGCAGATACGCAGTATTTT
CASRGTSGSADTQYF
>NA|TRBV7-9|TRBJ2-3|many
TGTGCCAGCAGCTTAGAGATCAGCTTTCATACGCAGTATTTT
CASSLEISFHTQYF
>TRBD1|TRBV28|TRBJ1-5|many
TGTGCCAGCAGTTCCGCGACAGGGGGCTCAATGGATCAGCCCCAGCATTTT
CASSSATGGSMDQPQHF
>NA|TRBV29-1|TRBJ2-5|few
TGCAGCCACTCCCTGGGGCAAGAGACCCAGTACTTC
CSHSLGQETQYF